Listed here are 32 T cell receptor beta chains from one sample, sequenced in a study of T cell responses to AZD1222 COVID-19 vaccine. Produced via immunoSEQ multiplex PCR; TCRdb's table is partial and in-frame only. The data contain about 150,000 clones, approximately 90% of them singletons. The sequencing used peripheral blood, collected 28 days after the second AZD1222 dose. The receptors come from an adult who received the AZD1222 COVID-19 vaccine.

The J gene is TRBJ1-1, the V gene TRBV6-6, with D maybe TRBD1 (5 bases). Germline CDR1 MNHNY, CDR2 SVGAGI (reference sequence). The V end lost 5 bases, the J end lost 3 bases, and 16 bases lay between the germline ends. The CDR3 is made up of 15 amino acids. The CDR3 DNA follows: TGTGCCAGCAGTCACGCCCAGGGTAGGGACACTGAAGCTTTCTTT. Amino acid sequence: CASSHAQGRDTEAFF.

V is TRBV9 and J is TRBJ2-1; perhaps TRBD1 as D (6 bases). This CDR3 is 16 amino acids long. The V end lost 1 base, the J end lost 1 base, and 12 bases lay between the germline ends. CDR1 SGDLS and CDR2 YYNGEE come from the germline V gene. CDR3 sequence: CASSVRGQGSYNEQFF. In DNA, the CDR3 is TGTGCCAGCAGCGTACGAGGCCAGGGGTCCTACAATGAGCAGTTCTTC.

The chain joins TRBV19 to TRBJ1-2, with 7 bases fitting TRBD1. Trimming took 6 bases from V and 6 from J; bases not matched to a gene: 10. CDR1 is LNHDA, CDR2 SQIVND, per germline (reference sequence). This CDR3 is built from 14 residues. The CDR3 DNA sequence: TGTGCCAGTAGCGATTCCCGGGACAGAGATGGCTACACCTTC. Protein product: CASSDSRDRDGYTF.

The chain couples TRBV2 to TRBJ2-3; a weak D match, TRBD1 (6 bases). The CDR3 sequence is 12 residues long. With 7 bases removed from V and 8 bases from J, the gap between germline ends came to 13 bases. CDR1 is SNHLY, CDR2 FYNNEI, per germline. The DNA for the CDR3 is TGTGCCAGCAACCAGGGGATCTCTACGCAGTATTTT. Translated, it gives CASNQGISTQYF.

The chain joins TRBV29-1 to TRBJ2-1; 11 bases are shared with TRBD2. The junction had 11 bases not matched to a gene; V was cut back by 6 bases and J by 7 bases. Germline assignment: CDR1 SQVTM and CDR2 ANQGSEA. CDR3 length equals 15 residues. CDR3 sequence reads: CSVVPTSGSRNEQFF. CDR3 DNA: TGCAGCGTCGTTCCCACTAGCGGGAGTCGTAATGAGCAGTTCTTC.

The chain uses TRBV29-1 and TRBJ2-7; D might be TRBD1 (5 bases). Germline V CDR1 and CDR2: SQVTM, ANQGSEA. This CDR3 region has 12 residues. V was pared by 4 bases and J by 2 bases, with 9 bases between. The CDR3 is CSVGAGPYEQYF. The CDR3 DNA reads TGCAGCGTTGGGGCAGGGCCCTACGAGCAGTACTTC.

V and J are TRBV9 and TRBJ1-2; D remains unclear. The germline CDR1 and CDR2 sequences are SGDLS and YYNGEE. V lost 4 bases, J lost 4 bases, and 14 bases lay in between. The CDR3 length is 14 residues. The DNA for the CDR3 is TGTGCCAGCAGCTCCGGAGAGGGCATCTATGGCTACACCTTC. Translating it yields CASSSGEGIYGYTF.

J is TRBJ2-7 and V is TRBV11-2, with TRBD2 matching 10 bases. Germline V gives CDR1 SGHAT, CDR2 FQNNGV. Germline trimming cut 2 bases from V and 7 bases from J; bases unmatched to any gene: 8. There are 15 residues in the CDR3. CDR3 bases: TGTGCCAGCAGCTTACTACTAGCGGGAACCCTAGAGCAGTACTTC. Its translation is CASSLLLAGTLEQYF.

This chain joins TRBV5-5 and TRBJ1-1; weak D call: TRBD1 (5 bases). This CDR3 is 16 amino acids long. CDR1 is SGHKS, CDR2 YYEKEE, per germline (reference sequence). Trimming removed 2 bases at V and 0 bases at J, with 14 bases between. CDR3 sequence: CASSFFLGPLNTEAFF. The DNA for the CDR3 is TGTGCCAGCAGCTTCTTTTTGGGACCACTGAACACTGAAGCTTTCTTT.

V gene TRBV12-3 or TRBV12-4 combines with J gene TRBJ1-1, with TRBD1 identical over 9 bases. The CDR3 is made up of 13 amino acids. J was trimmed by 6 bases and V by 7 bases; bases with no gene match: 6. The CDR3 DNA follows: TGTGCCAGCACCTTACAGGGGGCCGCTGAAGCTTTCTTT. This codes for CASTLQGAAEAFF.

This chain links TRBV11-2 with TRBJ1-5, with D perhaps matching TRBD1 (5 bases). Per germline, CDR1 SGHAT and CDR2 FQNNGV. The CDR3 is 15 residues long. V was shortened by 6 bases and J by 6 bases, with 18 bases between the two germline ends. As DNA, the CDR3 is TGTGCCAGCAGTCCCCTCGCCGGGGGAGCTCAGCCCCAGCATTTT. Encoded protein: CASSPLAGGAQPQHF.

This chain connects TRBV3-1 (or the pseudogene TRBV3-2) to TRBJ2-3; possibly TRBD2 for D (5 bases). V lost 4 bases, J lost 4 bases, and 21 bases lay in between. The CDR3 covers 17 residues. CDR1 LGHDT and CDR2 YNNKEL come from the germline V gene (reference sequence). CDR3 sequence (DNA): TGTGCCAGCAGCCGACGGCTTTCGGGGTTTTTGGCAGATACGCAGTATTTT. Translation: CASSRRLSGFLADTQYF.

This clone occurred once. This chain joins TRBV9 and TRBJ1-1; a possible D gene is TRBD1 (6 bases). The V gene's germline CDR1 is SGDLS and CDR2 YYNGEE. The ends were cut back, 1 base at V and 1 base at J, with 14 bases in the middle. The CDR3 totals 16 residues. The CDR3 is CASSVRGGPTNTEAFF. The CDR3 DNA reads as TGTGCCAGCAGCGTAAGGGGGGGCCCTACGAACACTGAAGCTTTCTTT.

The chain joins TRBV6-5 to TRBJ2-7; maybe TRBD1 (6 bases). Trimming removed 2 bases at V and 2 bases at J, with 10 bases between. The CDR3 loop spans 14 amino acids. Germline V lookup: CDR1 MNHEY, CDR2 SVGAGI. In DNA form, the CDR3 reads TGTGCCAGCAGTTACGACGGGACAACCTACGAGCAGTACTTC. It translates to CASSYDGTTYEQYF.

This rearrangement joins TRBV5-1 to TRBJ2-5; a weak D match, TRBD2 (7 bases). Trimming left V 4 bases short and J 4 bases short, with 17 bases between. The germline V gene has CDR1 SGHRS and CDR2 YFSETQ. The CDR3 totals 15 residues. The CDR3 protein is CASSPRGREGETQYF. The CDR3 DNA is TGCGCCAGCAGCCCCAGGGGCAGGGAGGGAGAGACCCAGTACTTC. The full variable domain, its missing parts supplied by reference TRBV5-1 and TRBJ2-5, is KAGVTQTPRYLIKTRGQQVTLSCSPISGHRSVSWYQQTPGQGLQFLFEYFSETQRNKGNFPGRFSGRQFSNSRSEMNVSTLELGDSALYLCASSPRGREGETQYFGPGTRLLVL.

The chain is built from TRBV6-2 or TRBV6-3 and TRBJ2-5, with 7 bases fitting TRBD1. The trim removed 6 bases at V and 4 bases at J, leaving 20 bases unmatched. Germline V gene sequence: CDR1 MNHEY, CDR2 SVGEGT. CDR3 length equals 18 residues. The CDR3 protein is CASSHVSKAGGRVETQYF. The CDR3 DNA sequence: TGTGCCAGCAGCCACGTCTCAAAGGCAGGGGGTCGTGTAGAGACCCAGTACTTC.

The V and J genes are TRBV6-6 and TRBJ1-3, with D uncertain. Trimming cost V 7 bases and J 4 bases, with 5 bases left between them. CDR1 MNHNY and CDR2 SVGAGI come from the germline V gene (reference sequence). This CDR3 contains 11 residues. The CDR3 reads CASIAGNTIYF. As DNA, the CDR3 is TGTGCCAGCATCGCCGGAAACACCATATATTTT.

The chain employs TRBV10-1 and TRBJ1-2; the D is unclear. Germline V gene lookup returns CDR1 WNHNN and CDR2 SYGVQD (reference sequence). Trimming shortened V by 3 bases and J by 1 base, and 3 bases separated the two germline ends. The CDR3 is 12 amino acids. DNA of the CDR3: TGCGCCAGCAGTGACAGTAACTATGGCTACACCTTC. Translating gives CASSDSNYGYTF.

The chain uses TRBV13 and TRBJ2-2; D is uncertain. Trimming left V 5 bases short and J 7 bases short, with 8 bases between. The CDR3 is 12 amino acids. CDR1 is PRHDT, CDR2 FYEKMQ, per germline (reference sequence). This CDR3 reads CASSTRIGELFF. CDR3 in DNA: TGTGCCAGCAGCACCCGGATCGGGGAGCTGTTTTTT.

Only one count was recorded for this clone. The gene calls are TRBV9 and TRBJ2-1; 7 bases agree with TRBD2. The CDR3 is made up of 15 amino acids. Germline CDR1 reads SGDLS; CDR2 reads YYNGEE. Trimming at V came to 4 bases and at J to 10 bases, leaving 14 bases not matched to a gene. The CDR3 is CASSTPGTKGREQFF. The CDR3 coding sequence is TGTGCCAGCAGCACCCCCGGGACTAAAGGTCGGGAGCAGTTCTTC. The whole variable domain, filled in from reference TRBV9 and TRBJ2-1, reads DSGVTQTPKHLITATGQRVTLRCSPRSGDLSVYWYQQSLDQGLQFLIQYYNGEERAKGNILERFSAQQFPDLHSELNLSSLELGDSALYFCASSTPGTKGREQFFGPGTRLTVL.

This chain links TRBV19 with TRBJ1-6, with TRBD1 matching over 7 bases. With 5 bases clipped from V and 8 bases from J, the junction kept 6 bases outside the gene matches. The CDR3 runs to 14 residues. Looked up from germline, CDR1 is LNHDA and CDR2 is SQIVND (reference sequence). The CDR3 sequence is CASSDHRGDSPLHF. DNA for the CDR3: TGTGCCAGTAGTGACCACAGGGGAGATTCACCCCTCCACTTT.

This clone appeared once. This rearrangement joins TRBV11-2 to TRBJ1-1; 7 bases map to TRBD1. The CDR3 is 14 residues long. V shed 3 bases, J shed 6 bases, and the junction held 7 bases outside the gene matches. CDR1 and CDR2 from the germline V gene are SGHAT and FQNNGV. The CDR3 DNA sequence: TGTGCCAGCAGCTTGAGACAGGGCTCTGCTGAAGCTTTCTTT. This codes for CASSLRQGSAEAFF.

V and J are TRBV3-1 (or the pseudogene TRBV3-2) and TRBJ1-1; D is possibly TRBD1 (5 bases). The V gene lost 4 bases and the J gene lost 3 bases, with 9 bases spanning the gap. There are 13 residues in the CDR3. Per the germline V gene, CDR1 is LGHDT and CDR2 is YNNKEL (reference sequence). This CDR3 reads CASSPGLDTEAFF. CDR3 nucleotides: TGTGCCAGCAGCCCAGGGTTGGACACTGAAGCTTTCTTT.

The chain carries TRBV25-1 and TRBJ1-2, with D perhaps TRBD1 (5 bases). Germline values: CDR1 MGHDK, CDR2 SYGVNS. There are 14 residues in the CDR3. Trimming took off 5 bases at V and 8 bases at J, with 18 bases between the two ends. This CDR3 reads CASSSGLLESGYTF. CDR3 bases: TGTGCCAGCAGTTCGGGACTGTTGGAATCGGGCTACACCTTC.

The chain couples TRBV5-6 to TRBJ1-2; D is ambiguous. V dropped 6 bases and J dropped 5 bases, with 20 bases sitting between them. Per the germline V gene, CDR1 is SGHDT and CDR2 is YYEEEE. CDR3 length: 15 residues. CDR3: CASNPLGRELYGYTF. The CDR3 DNA reads TGTGCCAGCAACCCATTGGGTCGCGAGTTATATGGCTACACCTTC.

The V gene is TRBV5-6, the J gene TRBJ1-5, with D unresolved. CDR1 SGHDT and CDR2 YYEEEE come from the germline V gene. This CDR3 has 13 amino acids. With 1 base removed from V and 6 bases from J, the gap between germline ends came to 8 bases. The CDR3 here is CASSLMGFQPQHF. The CDR3 coding sequence is TGTGCCAGCAGCTTGATGGGATTTCAGCCCCAGCATTTT.

V usage is TRBV19 and J usage is TRBJ2-3; 12 positions match TRBD2. The CDR3 loop spans 17 amino acids. Germline CDR1 is LNHDA and CDR2 is SQIVND (reference sequence). V shed 1 base and J 5 bases; nucleotides not matched to a gene: 7. The CDR3 is CASSIGRLAGAGDTQYF. The CDR3 bases are TGTGCCAGTAGTATAGGACGACTAGCGGGAGCCGGAGATACGCAGTATTTT.

The chain uses TRBV4-1 and TRBJ1-5; TRBD1 matches at 7 bases. V shed 0 bases and J 1 base; nucleotides not matched to a gene: 12. Germline V CDR1 and CDR2: MGHRA, YSYEKL. The length of the CDR3 is 19 residues. CDR3 nucleotides: TGCGCCAGCAGCCAAGATTTTACAGGGGTTTACATCAGCAATCAGCCCCAGCATTTT. This gives the protein CASSQDFTGVYISNQPQHF.

The CDR3 sequence: CASSPDRLNTGELFF. CDR3 nucleotide sequence: TGTGCCAGCAGCCCTGACAGGTTGAACACCGGGGAGCTGTTTTTT. J is TRBJ2-2 and V is TRBV7-6; a possible D gene is TRBD1 (6 bases). The CDR3 length is 15 residues. CDR1 is SGHVS, CDR2 FNYEAQ, per germline. Trimming stripped 5 bases from V and 1 base from J, with 11 bases between.

This clone was seen once. This chain links TRBV5-4 with TRBJ1-1; TRBD1 is a possible D gene (5 bases). Per the germline V gene, CDR1 is SGHNT and CDR2 is YYREEE (reference sequence). The CDR3 spans 16 residues. V lost 0 bases to trimming and J lost 5 bases, with 17 bases between them. CDR3 loop: CASSLGVWGERTEAFF. The CDR3 bases are TGTGCCAGCAGCTTGGGGGTATGGGGGGAGCGAACTGAAGCTTTCTTT.

This clone showed up just once. This chain connects TRBV7-5 to TRBJ2-3; the table's D gene call, TRBD2, was not cross checked with the DNA. TRBV7-5 is listed as a pseudogene. This CDR3 has 17 amino acids. The CDR3 protein is CVRSLAFNSRGTDTQYF. In DNA form, the CDR3 reads TGTGTCAGAAGCTTAGCTTTCAACTCTAGAGGTACAGATACGCAGTATTTT.

The chain uses TRBV19 and TRBJ2-1, with 14 bases matching TRBD2. V was clipped by 3 bases and J by 0 bases; unmatched bases: 4. CDR1 is LNHDA and CDR2 is SQIVND in the germline V gene (reference sequence). CDR3 length equals 18 residues. The CDR3 sequence: CASSMGLAGAGSYNEQFF. The CDR3 bases are TGTGCCAGTAGTATGGGACTAGCGGGAGCGGGCTCCTACAATGAGCAGTTCTTC.